Presented here are 31 T cell receptor beta chains from one specimen sequenced in a study of response to subunit inactivated influenza vaccine. TCRdb ran MiXCR on the RT-PCR reads and lists one entry per CDR3 protein. Of hundreds of thousands of distinct CDR3 sequences in the sample, approximately 10% were seen once. The sequenced sample was PBMCs from blood, obtained on the day of vaccination. These receptors all stem from a man aged 45 to 65 who received an inactivated influenza vaccine.

This clonotype was counted a single time. The chain links TRBV12-3 or TRBV12-4 to TRBJ2-5, with 10 bases aligning to TRBD2. The J segment lost 2 bases and the V segment lost 3 bases, leaving 3 bases of the junction unmatched. CDR3 length equals 15 residues. CDR3 residues: CASSFSGGAQETQYF. Here the CDR3 DNA reads TGTGCCAGCAGTTTCAGCGGGGGGGCACAAGAGACCCAGTACTTC.

The table lists this clonotype with many counts. The J gene is TRBJ2-3, the V gene TRBV10-3; D ambiguous. V lost 4 bases and J 2 bases, leaving 16 bases between the germline ends. This CDR3 is built from 16 residues. Germline lookup yields CDR1 ENHRY and CDR2 SYGVKD. CDR3 nucleotide sequence: TGTGCCATCAGTGCCCTGGCCAGAGGAAACACAGATACGCAGTATTTT. As protein: CAISALARGNTDTQYF.

This clonotype appeared many times. V is TRBV20-1 and J is TRBJ2-3; the D is unclear. V was shortened by 0 bases and J by 2 bases, with 6 bases between the two germline ends. This CDR3 is built from 13 residues. CDR1 DFQATT and CDR2 SNEGSKA come from the germline V gene (reference sequence). The CDR3 loop reads CSARDPYTDTQYF. The DNA of the CDR3 is TGCAGTGCTAGAGATCCCTACACAGATACGCAGTATTTT.

In its sample, this clonotype was seen many times. The chain combines TRBV4-1 with TRBJ1-2; D is perhaps TRBD1 (5 bases). The germline V gene has CDR1 MGHRA and CDR2 YSYEKL. This CDR3 comprises 15 residues. The V end was cut by 4 bases, the J end by 12 bases, with 24 bases between. As DNA, the CDR3 is TGCGCCAGCAGCCTACGCGCTGGGAGTGCAGCGGGGCACACCTTC. Translation gives CASSLRAGSAAGHTF.

In its sample, this clonotype was seen many times. This rearrangement joins TRBV11-2 to TRBJ2-7; tentative D call: TRBD2 (6 bases). The germline CDR1 and CDR2 sequences are SGHAT and FQNNGV. The CDR3 is 18 amino acids. V dropped 2 bases and J dropped 1 base, with 21 bases sitting between them. The CDR3, as DNA: TGTGCCAGCAGCTTATCAAGCAGTCGGAGGGTCCCTTCCTACGAGCAGTACTTC. Residues: CASSLSSSRRVPSYEQYF.

J is TRBJ2-2 and V is TRBV20-1; D not resolved. The CDR3 runs to 13 residues. V lost 3 bases to trimming and J lost 6 bases, with 11 bases between them. Germline V CDR1 and CDR2: DFQATT, SNEGSKA (reference sequence). For the CDR3, the DNA is TGCAGTGCTAGCAGGACGTGGGCCGGGGAGCTGTTTTTT. Translating gives CSASRTWAGELFF.

This clonotype was observed a handful of times. The chain has TRBV2 and TRBJ1-4, with D possibly TRBD1 on 5 matching bases. Germline V gene sequence: CDR1 SNHLY, CDR2 FYNNEI. V lost 7 bases and J lost 7, with 13 bases in between. The CDR3 is 13 residues long. This CDR3 reads CASKQTVSEKLFF. CDR3 DNA sequence: TGTGCCAGCAAACAGACAGTCTCTGAAAAACTGTTTTTT.

CDR3 sequence: CASSFAQGLAGDTPSYEQYF. CDR3 DNA: TGTGCCAGCAGTTTTGCGCAGGGACTAGCGGGAGACACCCCCTCCTACGAGCAGTACTTC. The V call is TRBV28, the J call TRBJ2-7; 14 bases are a match to TRBD2. This CDR3 is 20 amino acids long. Germline CDR1 MDHEN, CDR2 SYDVKM. Trimming removed 3 bases from V and 0 bases from J; junction bases left unmatched: 13. Full variable domain (missing parts from reference TRBV28 and TRBJ2-7): DVKVTQSSRYLVKRTGEKVFLECVQDMDHENMFWYRQDPGLGLRLIYFSYDVKMKEKGDIPEGYSVSREKKERFSLILESASTNQTSMYLCASSFAQGLAGDTPSYEQYFGPGTRLTVT.

The rearrangement links TRBV10-3 to TRBJ2-7; maybe TRBD2 (5 bases). This CDR3 region has 12 residues. Per the germline V gene, CDR1 is ENHRY and CDR2 is SYGVKD. Deletions cut 10 bases from V and 7 bases from J, with 17 bases between. This CDR3 reads CATEGLPGEQYF. CDR3 sequence (DNA): TGTGCCACCGAGGGCCTCCCTGGGGAGCAGTACTTC.

This clonotype was counted a few times. The J gene is TRBJ2-7, the V gene TRBV28, with 10 nucleotides matching TRBD1. Germline trimming cut 6 bases from V and 1 base from J; bases unmatched to any gene: 9. The CDR3 sequence is 16 residues long. Germline-derived CDR1 and CDR2 are MDHEN and SYDVKM. Here the CDR3 DNA reads TGTGCCAGCAGAGATATTCCGGGACAGGGGTCCTACGAGCAGTACTTC. This translates into CASRDIPGQGSYEQYF.

The chain links TRBV7-9 to TRBJ1-1, with D unresolved. With 5 bases removed from V and 0 bases from J, the gap between germline ends came to 16 bases. CDR3 length: 16 amino acids. CDR1 is SEHNR, CDR2 FQNEAQ, per germline (reference sequence). The CDR3 loop is CASSLIVTRLNTEAFF. CDR3 DNA: TGTGCCAGCAGCCTCATAGTAACCCGGTTGAACACTGAAGCTTTCTTT. The full variable domain, in which reference TRBV7-9 and TRBJ1-1 provide the parts outside the CDR3, is DTGVSQNPRHKITKRGQNVTFRCDPISEHNRLYWYRQTLGQGPEFLTYFQNEAQLEKSRLLSDRFSAERPKGSFSTLEIQRTEQGDSAMYLCASSLIVTRLNTEAFFGQGTRLTVV.

The chain is built from TRBV18 and TRBJ2-1; TRBD1 agrees at 8 bases. Germline V gives CDR1 KGHSH, CDR2 LQKENI. This CDR3 has 15 amino acids. The trim removed 0 bases at V and 6 bases at J, leaving 4 bases unmatched. CDR3 region: CASSPPATGVNEQFF. In nucleotides, the CDR3 is TGTGCCAGCTCACCACCCGCGACAGGGGTCAATGAGCAGTTCTTC.

This clonotype was counted between two and nine times. V gene TRBV19 combines with J gene TRBJ2-1, with 7 bases identical to TRBD1. The CDR3 is 12 residues long. V lost 7 bases and J lost 6; bases outside the gene matches: 3. Germline CDR1 LNHDA, CDR2 SQIVND (reference sequence). The CDR3 is CASTDRANEQFF. Written as DNA, the CDR3 is TGTGCCAGTACCGACAGGGCCAATGAGCAGTTCTTC.

The rearrangement joins TRBV11-2 to TRBJ2-5; D unclear. TRBJ2-1 explains the end of the DNA better; the J call may be wrong. This CDR3 spans 15 amino acids. Germline CDR1 SGHAT, CDR2 FQNNGV. Here the CDR3 reads CASSLAWAPQETQFF. CDR3 sequence (DNA): TGTGCCAGCAGCTTAGCATGGGCCCCCCAAGAGACCCAGTTCTTC.

This clonotype appeared a single time. The chain links TRBV24-1 to TRBJ1-1; 7 bases align to TRBD1. Germline V CDR1 and CDR2: KGHDR, SFDVKD. The CDR3 totals 15 residues. Germline trimming cut 2 bases from V and 5 bases from J; bases unmatched to any gene: 7. In DNA form, the CDR3 reads TGTGCCACCAGTGATTCACAGGGGCGGGGGACTGAAGCTTTCTTT. Translation gives CATSDSQGRGTEAFF.

This sequence joins TRBV15 and TRBJ1-2, with a tentative D call TRBD1 (5 bases). The germline V and J ends were trimmed by 3 bases and 5 bases, with 16 bases remaining between them. CDR1 and CDR2 (germline): LNHNV, YYDKDF (reference sequence). The CDR3 has 15 amino acids. In DNA, the CDR3 is TGTGCCACCAGCAGCTCGAAGGGACGGAGATATGGCTACACCTTC. This gives the protein CATSSSKGRRYGYTF.

V is TRBV4-2 and J is TRBJ2-1; D may correspond to TRBD1 or TRBD2 (6 bases each). Per the germline V gene, CDR1 is LGHNA and CDR2 is YNFKEQ. The CDR3 has 15 amino acids. V was clipped by 6 bases and J by 8 bases, with 20 bases between them. CDR3 sequence reads: CASRDTGARGDEQFF. In nucleotides, the CDR3 is TGTGCCAGCAGGGATACGGGGGCAAGGGGTGATGAGCAGTTCTTC.

The rearrangement uses TRBV14 and TRBJ2-3, with a weak D call TRBD1 (6 bases). With 4 bases removed from V and 2 bases from J, the gap between germline ends came to 16 bases. The CDR3 has 16 amino acids. Germline V gene lookup returns CDR1 SGHDN and CDR2 FVKESK. CDR3 sequence: CASSLDRRKYTDTQYF. The CDR3 region has the DNA TGTGCCAGCAGCCTCGACAGGAGAAAGTACACAGATACGCAGTATTTT.

This clonotype has at least ten counts. J is TRBJ2-7 and V is TRBV12-3 or TRBV12-4; D possibly uses TRBD1 or TRBD2 (5 bases each). The CDR3 length is 14 residues. Trimming took 3 bases from V and 7 from J, leaving 16 bases between them. The CDR3 coding sequence is TGTGCCAGCAGTTTGGGGCGGACTTGGGGTGAGCAGTACTTC. It is translated as CASSLGRTWGEQYF.

This clonotype was seen only a few times. The genes are TRBV7-9 and TRBJ1-1; D is perhaps TRBD1 (6 bases). Germline V gene lookup returns CDR1 SEHNR and CDR2 FQNEAQ (reference sequence). The CDR3 loop spans 15 amino acids. V lost 3 bases, J lost 2 bases, and 13 bases lay in between. CDR3 region: CASSFPGHLNTEAFF. Written as DNA, the CDR3 is TGTGCCAGCAGCTTTCCGGGACATCTAAACACTGAAGCTTTCTTT.

A few counts support this clonotype. The chain couples TRBV5-1 to TRBJ2-1, with TRBD2 matching 13 bases. Trimming cost V 5 bases and J 8 bases; bases outside gene matches: 4. The CDR3 has 14 residues. In germline, CDR1 is SGHRS, CDR2 YFSETQ. The chain's CDR3 is CASSTSGRGDEQFF. Here the CDR3 DNA reads TGCGCCAGCAGTACTAGCGGGAGGGGTGATGAGCAGTTCTTC.

This clonotype was seen more than once but under ten times. The J gene is TRBJ2-7, the V gene TRBV3-1; D is unresolved. The CDR3 has 14 residues. Germline lookup yields CDR1 LGHDT and CDR2 YNNKEL (reference sequence). V was clipped by 0 bases and J by 1 base, with 7 bases between them. The CDR3 DNA sequence: TGTGCCAGCAGCCAAGATCCCAATTCCTACGAGCAGTACTTC. As protein: CASSQDPNSYEQYF.

A few counts support this clonotype. J is TRBJ2-1 and V is TRBV5-1, with 8 nucleotides matching TRBD2. Germline CDR1 is SGHRS and CDR2 is YFSETQ. V shed 3 bases and J 5 bases; nucleotides not matched to a gene: 13. The CDR3 runs to 17 residues. CDR3 region: CASSWLYLAGLNNEQFF. CDR3 nucleotide sequence: TGCGCCAGCAGCTGGCTGTACTTAGCGGGGCTCAACAATGAGCAGTTCTTC.

J is TRBJ2-2 and V is TRBV5-1; 9 bases align to TRBD2. The J segment lost 3 bases and the V segment lost 4 bases, leaving 7 bases of the junction unmatched. The CDR3 spans 16 residues. CDR1 is SGHRS and CDR2 is YFSETQ in the germline V gene. The DNA for the CDR3 is TGCGCCAGCAGCCGAACCGGGACTAGCCACACCGGGGAGCTGTTTTTT. Encoded protein: CASSRTGTSHTGELFF.

This clonotype has more than one count but fewer than ten. The CDR3 here is CASSDRDGREQYF. DNA for the CDR3: TGTGCCAGCAGTGACCGGGACGGAAGGGAGCAGTACTTC. The gene calls are TRBV6-6 and TRBJ2-7; the D gene could be TRBD1 or TRBD2 (5 bases each). The V end lost 5 bases, the J end lost 7 bases, and 15 bases lay between the germline ends. Germline V gene sequence: CDR1 MNHNY, CDR2 SVGAGI (reference sequence). This CDR3 has 13 residues.

This clonotype was observed at least ten times. The chain links TRBV12-3 or TRBV12-4 to TRBJ2-5; TRBD2 matches at 7 bases. The CDR3 covers 15 residues. V gave up 5 bases and J gave up 0 bases; unmatched junction bases: 6. CDR3 in DNA: TGTGCCAGCAGTGCCGGGAGGCTGTACCAAGAGACCCAGTACTTC. It yields the protein CASSAGRLYQETQYF.

This clonotype was counted a few times. The V and J genes are TRBV20-1 and TRBJ2-3; unclear D gene. The CDR3 contains 12 residues. Trimming stripped 4 bases from V and 3 bases from J, with 8 bases between. Germline V gene data show CDR1 as DFQATT and CDR2 as SNEGSKA (reference sequence). Here the CDR3 reads CSATPNTDTQYF. In DNA form, the CDR3 reads TGCAGTGCTACCCCCAATACAGATACGCAGTATTTT.

This sequence joins TRBV19 and TRBJ2-1, with unresolved D. The CDR3 extends over 14 amino acids. The germline V gene encodes CDR1 LNHDA and CDR2 SQIVND (reference sequence). V was trimmed by 4 bases and J by 10 bases, leaving 17 bases between them. In DNA form, the CDR3 reads TGTGCCAGTAGTACCGCAAGCGTACAGTTAGAGCAGTTCTTC. Translation gives CASSTASVQLEQFF.

This clonotype was seen a handful of times. The gene calls are TRBV12-3 or TRBV12-4 and TRBJ1-6; D call uncertain. The V end was cut by 2 bases, the J end by 9 bases, with 17 bases between. The CDR3 spans 16 residues. CDR3 in amino acids: CASSLSGRNPLSPLHF. The DNA of the CDR3 is TGTGCCAGCAGTTTATCTGGCAGAAACCCCCTTTCACCCCTCCACTTT.

This clonotype was recorded at least ten times. V is TRBV20-1 and J is TRBJ2-1, with 10 bases identical to TRBD2. Germline assignment: CDR1 DFQATT and CDR2 SNEGSKA (reference sequence). Germline trimming cut 0 bases from V and 2 bases from J; bases unmatched to any gene: 4. This CDR3 spans 16 amino acids. This chain's CDR3 is CSARDLAGATYNEQFF. CDR3 DNA: TGCAGTGCTAGAGACCTAGCGGGGGCGACCTACAATGAGCAGTTCTTC.

In its sample, this clonotype was seen many times. J is TRBJ1-2 and V is TRBV12-3 or TRBV12-4; D is undetermined. This CDR3 has 15 residues. Trimming cost V 5 bases and J 4 bases, with 17 bases left between them. CDR3 sequence reads: CASSAHWGLAYGYTF. The CDR3 DNA sequence: TGTGCCAGCAGTGCCCATTGGGGTCTCGCCTATGGCTACACCTTC.